This record looks at one T cell receptor beta chain sequence and its context. Antigen specificity is unknown. The V end was cut by 4 bases, the J end by 5 bases, with 20 bases between. This CDR3 spans 16 amino acids. The germline gives CDR1 SGHTA, CDR2 FQGNSA. These data come from a study of OX40 agonist ivuxolimab in advanced cancers. Background on the study: Patients were infused with ivuxolimab every 2 weeks at 0.01 to 10 mg/kg. Partial responses occurred in three patients (one hepatocellular carcinoma, two cutaneous melanoma).

Overall study findings and caveats: At doses 0.1 to 3.0 mg/kg, CD4+ and CD8+ clones expanded. On average, CD8+ T cells had more expanded clones than CD4+.

The repertoire was sequenced with immunoSEQ multiplex PCR; TCRdb's copy has only in-frame clones and lacks some. This sample has about 78,000 clones, with about 90% found just once. The chain is built from TRBV7-2 and TRBJ1-2, with a possible D match to TRBD1 (6 bases). The receptor was derived from an adult with an advanced solid tumor such as melanoma, head and neck, liver or kidney cancer. The source material was CD4+ or CD8+ T cells sorted from blood, sampled in a trial of the OX40 agonist ivuxolimab. The CDR3 sequence: CASSSRAGGGEYGYTF. CDR3 nucleotides: TGTGCCAGCAGCTCCAGGGCCGGGGGCGGTGAATATGGCTACACCTTC. The full variable domain, rest sourced from reference TRBV7-2 and TRBJ1-2, is GAGVSQSPSNKVTEKGKDVELRCDPISGHTALYWYRQSLGQGLEFLIYFQGNSAPDKSGLPSDRFSAERTGGSVSTLTIQRTQQEDSAVYLCASSSRAGGGEYGYTFGSGTRLTVV.